The entry below describes one T cell receptor beta chain. These data come from a study of blood T cell repertoires in COVID-19. Measured with immunoSEQ multiplex PCR; TCRdb has only the in-frame clones, and not every one. The profile shows around 310,000 clones, over 75% of them singletons. This CDR3 is built from 15 residues. The ends lost 0 bases at V and 4 bases at J; junction bases unmatched: 1. Germline V gene lookup returns CDR1 SGHNT and CDR2 YYREEE (reference sequence). The receptor was derived from a woman aged 40 to 49 who had recovered from COVID-19. The rearrangement links TRBV5-4 to TRBJ2-2, with 9 positions matching TRBD1. Material: PBMCs or T cells enriched from blood (not recorded which). DNA for the CDR3: TGTGCCAGCAGCTTGGGACAGGGGGTCACCGGGGAGCTGTTTTTT. The encoded protein is CASSLGQGVTGELFF.